This record concerns one T cell receptor beta chain sequence. This sample was included in a study of blood T cell repertoires in COVID-19. CDR1 MRHNA and CDR2 SNTAGT come from the germline V gene. V lost 0 bases to trimming and J lost 7 bases; unmatched junction nucleotides: 1. The CDR3 consists of 15 residues. Profiling relied on immunoSEQ multiplex PCR, and the TCRdb table lists in-frame clones only, not all of them. The sample gives roughly 200,000 clones, more than 70% of which show up once; about 6.3% is in the top ten. The sample consisted of peripheral blood. This sequence was found in a man aged 35 to 55 with active or convalescent COVID-19. This chain uses TRBV6-4 with TRBJ2-1; 12 positions agree with TRBD2. The CDR3 DNA is TGTGCCAGCAGTGACTCCCTAGCGGGAGGGAATGAGCAGTTCTTC. Translation gives CASSDSLAGGNEQFF.